This T cell receptor (beta chain) was sequenced for a study of long-term antiretroviral therapy in people with HIV. Germline V CDR1 and CDR2: MDHEN, SYDVKM. V lost 4 bases and J 1 base, leaving 10 bases between the germline ends. This CDR3 contains 14 residues. Version v3.0 of the immunoSEQ assay ran at survey level. Some clones are missing from TCRdb's copy, which holds only in-frame ones; the method was immunoSEQ multiplex PCR. Seen here are 40,000 to 50,000 clones, about 94% observed once, and the top ten hold around 2%. This receptor was obtained from a man aged 25 to 40 with HIV. The source material was unsorted PBMCs, sampled around 9.2 years after starting antiretroviral therapy. The rearrangement links TRBV28 to TRBJ1-1, with D maybe TRBD1 (5 bases). DNA for the CDR3: TGTGCCAGCAGTTGGGACGGGGGGAACACTGAAGCTTTCTTT. Translation gives CASSWDGGNTEAFF.